The source of this TCR beta chain is a study of OX40 agonist ivuxolimab in advanced cancers. As for the study in general: Two patients with cutaneous melanoma and one with hepatocellular carcinoma, three in total, showed partial responses.

Profiling relied on immunoSEQ multiplex PCR, and the TCRdb table lists in-frame clones only, not all of them. Of around 10,000 clones in the sample, 76% were seen once. The CDR3 loop spans 15 amino acids. Germline CDR1 SGHAT, CDR2 FQNNGV. Trimming removed 5 bases from V and 6 bases from J, with 17 bases in between. The V call is TRBV11-2, the J call TRBJ2-1; D is undetermined. The input for sequencing was CD4+ or CD8+ T cells sorted from blood, taken in a trial of the OX40 agonist ivuxolimab. This sequence was found in an adult with an advanced solid tumor such as melanoma, head and neck, liver or kidney cancer. In DNA, the CDR3 is TGTGCCAGCAGCAACATTCAATTCCTAGGCAATGAGCAGTTCTTC. Its translation: CASSNIQFLGNEQFF.